Each of the 19 T cell receptor beta chains below was sequenced from the same sample in a study of T cells and Merkel cell carcinoma outcomes. Clones were read by immunoSEQ multiplex PCR, and TCRdb kept only the in-frame ones, dropping some. Among 15,000 to 25,000 clones listed, roughly four fifths were seen once. Sequencing input: tumor tissue from Merkel cell carcinoma. The receptors derive from a human donor with Merkel cell carcinoma.

The V and J genes are TRBV5-1 and TRBJ2-7; possibly TRBD1 for D (6 bases). The V end was cut by 4 bases, the J end by 7 bases, with 12 bases between. The CDR3 spans 12 residues. Germline V gene data show CDR1 as SGHRS and CDR2 as YFSETQ. Written as DNA, the CDR3 is TGCGCCAGCAGCAATCAAGGACAGGAGCAGTACTTC. Its protein product is CASSNQGQEQYF.

This chain links TRBV28 with TRBJ1-1; D is unresolved. V was clipped by 6 bases and J by 11 bases, with 7 bases between them. The length of the CDR3 is 9 residues. The germline gives CDR1 MDHEN, CDR2 SYDVKM. CDR3 DNA sequence: TGTGCCAGCAGCGACGGGGCTTTCTTT. It encodes CASSDGAFF.

The chain couples TRBV6-5 to TRBJ1-5, with D unclear. Trimming pared 6 bases from V and 1 base from J, leaving 10 bases between. Germline V CDR1 and CDR2: MNHEY, SVGAGI. The CDR3 contains 14 residues. CDR3 sequence: CASRSGLSNQPQHF. The DNA of the CDR3 is TGTGCCAGCAGATCGGGCCTAAGCAATCAGCCCCAGCATTTT.

The chain's CDR3 is CASSLNSHTLGGNQPQHF. CDR3 DNA sequence: TGTGCCAGCAGTTTAAACAGCCACACCCTAGGAGGCAATCAGCCCCAGCATTTT. V gene TRBV28 combines with J gene TRBJ1-5, with D uncertain. Germline V gene sequence: CDR1 MDHEN, CDR2 SYDVKM. Trimming took 2 bases from V and 2 from J, leaving 19 bases between them. The CDR3 is 18 residues long.

This clone was seen a single time. Other DNA sequences in the same sample also yield this CDR3. This chain connects TRBV5-1 to TRBJ2-7; D is unclear. There are 12 residues in the CDR3. Deletions cut 2 bases from V and 4 bases from J, with 7 bases between. Per the germline V gene, CDR1 is SGHRS and CDR2 is YFSETQ. CDR3 coding DNA: TGCGCCAGCAGCTTCGACGGATACGAGCAGTACTTC. This gives the protein CASSFDGYEQYF.

Here the CDR3 DNA reads TGTGCCAGTAGTATTGATGGTTTTGGGGAGCAGTACTTC. It is translated as CASSIDGFGEQYF. V and J are TRBV19 and TRBJ2-7; the D is unclear. There are 13 residues in the CDR3. Trimming took off 3 bases at V and 7 bases at J, with 13 bases between the two ends. The germline gives CDR1 LNHDA, CDR2 SQIVND (reference sequence).

This clone was counted only a few times. This chain joins TRBV27 and TRBJ2-7; 7 bases fit TRBD1. The ends lost 5 bases at V and 0 bases at J; junction bases unmatched: 4. Germline V gene data show CDR1 as MNHEY and CDR2 as SMNVEV (reference sequence). The CDR3 spans 14 residues. CDR3 sequence reads: CASSIDRDSYEQYF. CDR3 bases: TGTGCCAGCAGTATTGACAGGGACTCCTACGAGCAGTACTTC.

CDR3 nucleotide sequence: TGTGCCACCAGCATCGACAGGGGAAACACTGAAGCTTTCTTT. It codes for CATSIDRGNTEAFF. The chain employs TRBV15 and TRBJ1-1; 8 bases line up with TRBD1. CDR3 length: 14 residues. J was trimmed by 2 bases and V by 4 bases; bases with no gene match: 3. In germline, CDR1 is LNHNV, CDR2 YYDKDF (reference sequence).

The chain is built from TRBV13 and TRBJ2-7; 7 bases align to TRBD1. CDR3 length equals 11 residues. Germline CDR1 and CDR2: PRHDT and FYEKMQ (reference sequence). The junction had 5 bases not matched to a gene; V was cut back by 5 bases and J by 10 bases. The CDR3 spells CASSRDSLQYF. In nucleotides, the CDR3 is TGTGCCAGCAGCCGGGACAGCTTACAGTACTTC. The whole variable domain, remainder taken from reference TRBV13 and TRBJ2-7, is AAGVIQSPRHLIKEKRETATLKCYPIPRHDTVYWYQQGPGQDPQFLISFYEKMQSDKGSIPDRFSAQQFSDYHSELNMSSLELGDSALYFCASSRDSLQYFGPGTRLTVT.

The chain links TRBV5-1 to TRBJ1-6; D not certain. The germline CDR1 and CDR2 sequences are SGHRS and YFSETQ. Trimming shortened V by 7 bases and J by 7 bases, and 15 bases separated the two germline ends. The CDR3 runs 14 residues. The CDR3 sequence is CASAYGYSNSPLHF. The CDR3 bases are TGCGCCAGCGCGTATGGATACAGCAATTCACCCCTCCACTTT.

This chain joins TRBV19 and TRBJ1-1; the match to TRBD1 covers 9 bases. Trimming took 2 bases from V and 2 from J; bases not matched to a gene: 18. Germline assignment: CDR1 LNHDA and CDR2 SQIVND (reference sequence). The CDR3 covers 20 residues. DNA of the CDR3: TGTGCCAGTAGTATATATGGCCTGGGGACAGGGAAATGGAGAAACACTGAAGCTTTCTTT. Protein product: CASSIYGLGTGKWRNTEAFF.

This chain joins TRBV11-3 and TRBJ2-3; D is perhaps TRBD1 (5 bases). Trimming cost V 0 bases and J 8 bases, with 6 bases left between them. The CDR3 loop spans 12 amino acids. Germline V lookup: CDR1 SGHNT, CDR2 YENEEA. The CDR3 here is CASSLDGATQYF. The CDR3 DNA follows: TGTGCCAGCAGCTTAGATGGGGCTACGCAGTATTTT. The whole variable domain, filled in from reference TRBV11-3 and TRBJ2-3, reads EAGVVQSPRYKIIEKKQPVAFWCNPISGHNTLYWYLQNLGQGPELLIRYENEEAVDDSQLPKDRFSAERLKGVDSTLKIQPAELGDSAVYLCASSLDGATQYFGPGTRLTVL.

This clone qualifies as medium-sized. The chain joins TRBV7-9 to TRBJ1-1; D unresolved. The ends were cut back, 2 bases at V and 7 bases at J, with 8 bases in the middle. There are 12 residues in the CDR3. Per the germline V gene, CDR1 is SEHNR and CDR2 is FQNEAQ (reference sequence). The CDR3 sequence: CASSLLVLEAFF. The CDR3 coding sequence is TGTGCCAGCAGCTTACTCGTCCTTGAAGCTTTCTTT.

The chain couples TRBV19 to TRBJ2-6; no clear D gene. Looked up from germline, CDR1 is LNHDA and CDR2 is SQIVND (reference sequence). CDR3 length: 18 amino acids. With 4 bases removed from V and 0 bases from J, the gap between germline ends came to 16 bases. As DNA, the CDR3 is TGTGCCAGTAGTACAGAGGAGTGGCACAGCTCTGGGGCCAACGTCCTGACTTTC. It yields the protein CASSTEEWHSSGANVLTF.

The genes are TRBV2 and TRBJ2-7; D perhaps matches TRBD2 (6 bases). CDR1 and CDR2 (germline): SNHLY, FYNNEI. The CDR3 runs to 13 residues. Trimming pared 4 bases from V and 7 bases from J, leaving 14 bases between. The CDR3 nucleotides are TGTGCCAGCAGTGTCGCCGGGGGAGGTGAGCAGTACTTC. Protein sequence: CASSVAGGGEQYF.

The chain recombines TRBV5-1 with TRBJ2-5, with D possibly being TRBD2 (5 bases). The CDR3 consists of 13 residues. Between the trimmed V and J ends, which lost 4 bases and 9 bases, there was a span of 16 bases. Germline loops: CDR1 SGHRS, CDR2 YFSETQ. The CDR3 protein is CASSTDDQAAQYF. The CDR3 DNA sequence: TGCGCCAGCAGCACGGATGACCAAGCGGCCCAGTACTTC.

The chain links TRBV20-1 to TRBJ2-1; no clear D gene. Germline V gene sequence: CDR1 DFQATT, CDR2 SNEGSKA (reference sequence). The CDR3 is made up of 9 amino acids. The V and J ends lost 3 bases and 7 bases respectively, with 1 base between them. CDR3 DNA sequence: TGCAGTGCTAGGAATGAGCAGTTCTTC. It specifies CSARNEQFF.

The V and J genes are TRBV5-6 and TRBJ2-1; the D gene is possibly TRBD2 (6 bases). With 0 bases removed from V and 6 bases from J, the gap between germline ends came to 13 bases. The CDR3 contains 15 residues. CDR1 and CDR2 from the germline V gene are SGHDT and YYEEEE. The CDR3 sequence is CASSLEAGRPNEQFF. CDR3 DNA: TGTGCCAGCAGCTTGGAGGCAGGGAGGCCCAATGAGCAGTTCTTC.

V gene TRBV29-1 combines with J gene TRBJ2-1, with 11 bases matching TRBD1. The germline gives CDR1 SQVTM, CDR2 ANQGSEA. The trim removed 4 bases at V and 9 bases at J, leaving 14 bases unmatched. The CDR3 runs 16 residues. The CDR3 loop reads CSVGGQGGARLSEQFF. CDR3 nucleotides: TGCAGCGTTGGGGGACAGGGGGGTGCCCGCCTCAGTGAGCAGTTCTTC.